The 2 T cell receptor beta chains below all came from one sample that was sequenced in a study of T cell repertoires in cytomegalovirus infection. TCRdb recomputed calls from the reads with MiXCR, one row per CDR3 protein. Of some 390,000 distinct CDR3 sequences in the sample, 15% to 20% were seen once. Specimen: PBMCs. These receptors all come from a human donor in good health (CMV status not recorded). Some clones in this sample may be carry-over from other donors' samples.

This clonotype was detected a few times. The chain employs TRBV4-1 and TRBJ1-5; the D is unclear. Trimming took 2 bases from V and 0 from J, leaving 8 bases between them. The CDR3 sequence is 15 residues long. The V gene's germline CDR1 is MGHRA and CDR2 YSYEKL. CDR3: CASSQLQFSNQPQHF. The CDR3 DNA reads TGCGCCAGCAGCCAACTACAGTTTAGCAATCAGCCCCAGCATTTT.

In this sample, this clonotype turned up many times. The rearrangement joins TRBV7-2 to TRBJ1-2; 9 bases fit TRBD1. CDR3 size: 14 residues. Germline loops: CDR1 SGHTA, CDR2 FQGNSA. With 5 bases clipped from V and 8 bases from J, the junction kept 9 bases outside the gene matches. This chain's CDR3 is CASSPQGAALGYTF. The CDR3 DNA reads as TGTGCCAGCAGCCCACAGGGGGCTGCTCTCGGCTACACCTTC. The entire variable domain, with the rest obtained from reference TRBV7-2 and TRBJ1-2, is as follows: GAGVSQSPSNKVTEKGKDVELRCDPISGHTALYWYRQSLGQGLEFLIYFQGNSAPDKSGLPSDRFSAERTGGSVSTLTIQRTQQEDSAVYLCASSPQGAALGYTFGSGTRLTVV.